This TCR beta chain was sequenced for a study of cytomegalovirus exposure and HLA in healthy donors. Study-wide points: Follow-up analysis later connected one missense variant in DCLRE1C with trimming of TCR beta V- and J-genes. With further analysis later on, most CMV-associated TCR beta chains appeared HLA-restricted.

Comments on this clone: Antigen specificity is unknown.

A multiplex PCR was run with 60 Vbeta primers and 13 Jbeta primers. Sequencing used immunoSEQ multiplex PCR; TCRdb keeps in-frame clones, though not all of them. This table holds approximately 75,000 clones, 84% found once. The CDR3 covers 17 residues. Trimming removed 6 bases from V and 0 bases from J, with 18 bases in between. Per the germline V gene, CDR1 is SEHNR and CDR2 is FQNEAQ (reference sequence). This receptor was identified in an older man in good health and CMV-seropositive. The source material was PBMCs. The chain couples TRBV7-9 to TRBJ1-3, with D hard to call. Here the CDR3 reads CASRPSGVLGSGNTIYF. DNA of the CDR3: TGTGCCAGCAGACCCTCCGGGGTCCTCGGCTCTGGAAACACCATATATTTT.